This is a list of T cell receptor beta chains from one sample in a study of memory CD8 T cells in hepatitis C reinfection. Repertoires were generated with immunoSEQ multiplex PCR, while TCRdb's copy carries only in-frame clones and drops some. Among about 46,000 clones listed, roughly 89% were seen once. The specimen was naive CD8+ T cells sorted from blood. The source is a man in his late teens or twenties with hepatitis C virus infection. CDR3s include the opening cysteine and the closing phenylalanine or tryptophan. A D gene is named only where the DNA matches it firmly. Clone size, where shown, is once, few, many, or a class for clones that have expanded.

TGTGCCAGCAGGTGGAGAGCTGGGGCCAACGTCCTGACTTTC CASRWRAGANVLTF TRBV16 . . 14 TRBJ2-6
TGTGCCAGCAGCTTGGCCCTCCGGACGGGGATGGGGTCTGGGGCCAACGTCCTGACTTTC CASSLALRTGMGSGANVLTF TRBV28 . . 20 TRBJ2-6
TGTGCCAGCAGTTACATCTCTGAAGCTTTCTTT CASSYISEAFF TRBV6-6 . few 11 TRBJ1-1
TGCGCCAGCAGCTCCGGGGGTGGATACTCCTACGAGCAGTACTTC CASSSGGGYSYEQYF TRBV5-1 . . 15 TRBJ2-7
TGTGCCAGCAGTACACTAGCGGGAGTTGCCAATGAGCAGTTCTTC CASSTLAGVANEQFF TRBV6-5 TRBD2 . 15 TRBJ2-1
TGTGCCAGCAGTGAATCCCGGACAGCCACAGATACGCAGTATTTT CASSESRTATDTQYF TRBV25-1 . . 15 TRBJ2-3
TGCGCCAGCAGCCAAGGGGGGGGATTAGCCAAAAACATTCAGTACTTC CASSQGGGLAKNIQYF TRBV4-1 TRBD2 . 16 TRBJ2-4
TGTGCCAGCAGCCCCGGACAGGGCTACAATGAGCAGTTCTTC CASSPGQGYNEQFF TRBV5-5 TRBD1 . 14 TRBJ2-1
TGTGCCAGCAGCTTCAGGACAGGGGATCAGCCCCAGCATTTT CASSFRTGDQPQHF TRBV11-3 TRBD1 . 14 TRBJ1-5
TGTGCCAGCACGGGGGACCCGAACACTGAAGCTTTCTTT CASTGDPNTEAFF TRBV6-6 . few 13 TRBJ1-1
TGTGCCAGCAGTCCTATAGGAGGGTACGATAATTCACCCCTCCACTTT CASSPIGGYDNSPLHF TRBV27 . . 16 TRBJ1-6
TGTGCCATCAGTGAGTCGACTGGGCAGGGGTTAGCCCTCCACTTT CAISESTGQGLALHF TRBV10-3 . . 15 TRBJ1-6
TGTGCCAGCAGCGTGGGGGCAGGGGTTACCTACGAGCAGTACTTC CASSVGAGVTYEQYF TRBV9 . once 15 TRBJ2-7
TGTGCCAGCAGCTATGATGGCTATCAGCCCCAGCATTTT CASSYDGYQPQHF TRBV7-2 . . 13 TRBJ1-5
TGCGCCAGCAGCTCACGGGGGGTCACCGGGGAGCTGTTTTTT CASSSRGVTGELFF TRBV5-1 TRBD2 . 14 TRBJ2-2
TGTGCCAGCAGCTTGGCCCATCAGACGGGGAGGACCTACAATGAGCAGTTCTTC CASSLAHQTGRTYNEQFF TRBV5-4 . . 18 TRBJ2-1
TGCGCCAGCAGCCAAGATCTAGGGACTAGCAAAGAGCAGTACTTC CASSQDLGTSKEQYF TRBV4-1 TRBD2 . 15 TRBJ2-7
TGTGCCAGCAGTGAAGGAACAGGGGGGAAAAACATTCAGTACTTC CASSEGTGGKNIQYF TRBV2 TRBD1 . 15 TRBJ2-4
TGCGCCAGCAGTGAAACAGGCTACTCCTACGAGCAGTACTTC CASSETGYSYEQYF TRBV10-2 . . 14 TRBJ2-7
TGTGCCAGCAGCCCCCAGGGCAACTATGGCTACACCTTC CASSPQGNYGYTF TRBV7-8 . . 13 TRBJ1-2
TGTGCCAGCAGCTTGGGGCCTGGGGAGCAGTTCTTC CASSLGPGEQFF TRBV7-9 . . 12 TRBJ2-1
TGTGCCAGCAGTTTGGCGGGAGAGGGCAATGAGCAGTTCTTC CASSLAGEGNEQFF TRBV28 TRBD2 . 14 TRBJ2-1
TGTGCCATCCCACAGGGGGGTGGCTACACCTTC CAIPQGGGYTF TRBV2 TRBD1 . 11 TRBJ1-2
TGTGCCAGCAGTTTAAGAGCGGGAGGAATAGCAGATACGCAGTATTTT CASSLRAGGIADTQYF TRBV28 TRBD2 . 16 TRBJ2-3
TGCGCCAGCAGCTTGACGGGGACAGGAGTCTACGAGCAGTACTTC CASSLTGTGVYEQYF TRBV5-1 TRBD1 . 15 TRBJ2-7
TGTGCCAGCTCACCAGTGAGGACTAGCGCATTTGGGCCTCAAGAGACCCAGTACTTC CASSPVRTSAFGPQETQYF TRBV18 TRBD2 . 19 TRBJ2-5
TGTGCCAGCAGCTTAGGGACCGGGCCGGGGTACGAGCAGTACTTC CASSLGTGPGYEQYF TRBV11-2 . . 15 TRBJ2-7
TGTGCCAGCAGCTTGGGTTCGCAGAACTACAATGAGCCGTTCTTC CASSLGSQNYNEPFF TRBV5-4 . . 15 TRBJ2-1
TGTGCCAGCAGCTCTTGGACTAGCGGGAGGGCCGGGGAGCTGTTTTTT CASSSWTSGRAGELFF TRBV7-6 TRBD2 . 16 TRBJ2-2
TGTGCCAGCAGGGAAGGACTGGCCATTCAGTACTTC CASREGLAIQYF TRBV6-5 . once 12 TRBJ2-4
TGTGCCAGCAGCTTGGGCAGTCGCTCCTACAATGAGCAGTTCTTC CASSLGSRSYNEQFF TRBV5-6 . . 15 TRBJ2-1
TGTGCCAGCAGTTACGGGACAGGGGGCGAGCAGTACTTC CASSYGTGGEQYF TRBV6-5 TRBD1 . 13 TRBJ2-7